These T cell receptor beta chains were read from a single sample in a study of cytomegalovirus exposure and HLA in healthy donors. Profiled with immunoSEQ multiplex PCR; TCRdb holds only in-frame clones, not every one. This repertoire shows roughly 100,000 clones, less than 80% found once; its top ten account for 3% to 4.5%. Sample: PBMCs. The receptors stem from a man aged 60 to 69 in good health and CMV-seronegative. Both conserved end residues are part of each CDR3. A D gene is named only where the DNA matches it firmly. Not all rows give a size; the values are once, few, many and, for expanded clones, a class.

j_call clone_size d_call v_call cdr3_nt cdr3_aa
TRBJ1-5 NA NA TRBV28 TGTGCCAGCCGCCGGGACAACCCTCTTGGGCAGCCCCAGCATTTT CASRRDNPLGQPQHF
TRBJ2-5 NA NA TRBV2 TGTGCCAGCAGGACAGAAGAGACCCAGTACTTC CASRTEETQYF
TRBJ1-2 NA NA TRBV19 TGTGCCAGTAGTATTTGGGGAGGCTCTAACTATGGCTACACCTTC CASSIWGGSNYGYTF
TRBJ1-2 once NA TRBV7-3 TGTGCCAGCAGCCAACCGGACAAGAACTATGGCTACACCTTC CASSQPDKNYGYTF
TRBJ1-2 NA NA TRBV6-6 TGTGCCAGCAGTCCCGACTTCAAAATGGGCTACACCTTC CASSPDFKMGYTF
TRBJ2-1 NA TRBD2 TRBV30 TGTGCCTGGAGCGGGTCGGCCGGGGGGGCCTACAATGAGCAGTTCTTC CAWSGSAGGAYNEQFF
TRBJ2-1 NA TRBD2 TRBV5-1 TGCGCCAGCAGCATACTAGCGGGGAGCTCCTACAATGAGCAGTTCTTC CASSILAGSSYNEQFF
TRBJ2-7 once TRBD1 TRBV9 TGTGCCAGCAGCGTAGGCAGGGGGAACTACGAGCAGTACTTC CASSVGRGNYEQYF
TRBJ1-2 NA TRBD1 TRBV9 TGTGCCAGCAGCGCGCTGACAGGGAACTATGGCTACACCTTC CASSALTGNYGYTF
TRBJ2-1 NA NA TRBV16 TGTGCCAGCAGCCAAACATCGGTTTCAGGGGAGCAGTTCTTC CASSQTSVSGEQFF
TRBJ1-4 NA NA TRBV28 TGTGCCAGCAGTGGGGGGTACACTAATGAAAAACTGTTTTTT CASSGGYTNEKLFF
TRBJ1-1 NA TRBD1 TRBV2 TGTGCCGCCAGACAGGGGAGGTGGACTGAAGCTTTCTTT CAARQGRWTEAFF
TRBJ2-3 NA NA TRBV19 TGTGCCAGTAGTACCGACTGGCGGGGGCCCACAGATACGCAGTATTTT CASSTDWRGPTDTQYF
TRBJ1-5 NA NA TRBV5-1 TGCGCCAGCAGCTTGGGGGCCCTGAATAGCAATCAGCCCCAGCATTTT CASSLGALNSNQPQHF
TRBJ2-1 NA TRBD1 TRBV27 TGTGCCAGCAGTTTGTACCGGGACAGGGATATTGATGAGCAGTTCTTC CASSLYRDRDIDEQFF
TRBJ2-5 NA NA TRBV5-4 TGTGCCAGCAGCGGCTCGTCGGAGACCCAGTACTTC CASSGSSETQYF
TRBJ1-2 NA TRBD1 TRBV4-3 TGCGCCAGCAGCCAAAGGTTCCGAGAGGGACAGGGGGTCTATGGCTACACCTTC CASSQRFREGQGVYGYTF
TRBJ1-1 NA NA TRBV6-5 TGTGCCAGCAGACCCCACACGAACACTGAAGCTTTCTTT CASRPHTNTEAFF
TRBJ2-3 once TRBD1 TRBV9 TGTGCCAGCAGCGTAGAGCAGGGGGCTGGGGATACGCAGTATTTT CASSVEQGAGDTQYF
TRBJ1-1 NA NA TRBV30 TGTGCCTGGTTCAGGGGGAACACTGAAGCTTTCTTT CAWFRGNTEAFF
TRBJ1-1 NA NA TRBV6-5 TGTGCCAGCAGTTACTCTAGAGGTTCTGAAGCTTTCTTT CASSYSRGSEAFF
TRBJ1-4 few NA TRBV5-4 TGTGCCAGCAGCTTAGGAGTAAATGAAAAACTGTTTTTT CASSLGVNEKLFF
TRBJ2-1 once NA TRBV6-1 TGTGCCAGCAGGACTGCGGGTTACAATGAGCAGTTCTTC CASRTAGYNEQFF
TRBJ2-2 NA TRBD2 TRBV6-1 TGTGCCAGCAAGGGACTAGCGGGGAACACCGGGGAGCTGTTTTTT CASKGLAGNTGELFF
TRBJ1-4 NA NA TRBV7-2 TGTGCCAGCAGCTTACCAGCAACTAATGAAAAACTGTTTTTT CASSLPATNEKLFF
TRBJ1-5 few NA TRBV19 TGTGCCAGTAGTTGGGGGGGCACCTATAGCAATCAGCCCCAGCATTTT CASSWGGTYSNQPQHF
TRBJ1-2 once NA TRBV18 TGTGCCAGCTCACCTCAGACAGAGTATGGCTACACCTTC CASSPQTEYGYTF
TRBJ2-7 NA NA TRBV13 TGTGCCGGCAGCTTAAGGGGCTTCTCCCACGAGCAGTACTTC CAGSLRGFSHEQYF
TRBJ1-4 NA TRBD1 TRBV5-1 TGCGCCAGCAGCCTGGGACAGGGGGCTCCCCAACTGTTTTTT CASSLGQGAPQLFF
TRBJ2-7 NA NA TRBV2 TGTGCCAGCGGTTGGGCGGGCGCCCTCTACGAGCAGTACTTC CASGWAGALYEQYF
TRBJ1-3 NA NA TRBV29-1 TGCAGCGTTGGGCGGGGGACAGGAAACACCATATATTTT CSVGRGTGNTIYF
TRBJ2-3 NA TRBD2 TRBV9 TGTGCCAGCACCGTGACTAGCGGGGGGGTAACAGATACGCAGTATTTT CASTVTSGGVTDTQYF
TRBJ2-3 NA TRBD2 TRBV13 TGTGCCAGCAGCGCTACGGGGGGGACAGATACGCAGTATTTT CASSATGGTDTQYF
TRBJ2-7 NA NA TRBV5-1 TGCGCCAGCAGCTTGCCCACCGGGTACGAGCAGTACTTC CASSLPTGYEQYF
TRBJ1-2 few NA TRBV6-5 TGTGCCAGCAGCGGGGGGCGGAACTATGGCTACACCTTC CASSGGRNYGYTF
TRBJ1-1 NA NA TRBV5-4 TGTGCCAGCAGCTTGGACTCGAACACTGAAGCTTTCTTT CASSLDSNTEAFF
TRBJ1-5 few NA TRBV7-6 TGTGCCAGCAACCCCCCCTGGATCAGGGGAAGCAATCAGCCCCAGCATTTT CASNPPWIRGSNQPQHF
TRBJ2-1 NA NA TRBV6-4 TGTGCCAGCTCCGAGGGGGCCTACAATGAGCAGTTCTTC CASSEGAYNEQFF
TRBJ2-2 NA NA TRBV4-3 TGCGCCAGCAGCCAGAACTGGGACACCAACACCGGGGAGCTGTTTTTT CASSQNWDTNTGELFF
TRBJ2-5 NA TRBD1 TRBV2 TGTGCCAGCAGTATTGACAGGGGGGAGACCCAGTACTTC CASSIDRGETQYF
TRBJ1-1 NA NA TRBV6-4 TGTGCCAGCAGTCTCTCAGGTTCAGGCACTGAAGCTTTCTTT CASSLSGSGTEAFF
TRBJ2-7 NA TRBD1 TRBV2 TGTGCCAGCACATTTGGGACAGGGTCCTACGAGCAGTACTTC CASTFGTGSYEQYF
TRBJ1-6 NA TRBD1 TRBV25-1 TGTGCCAGCCAGGGACAGTATAATTCACCCCTCCACTTT CASQGQYNSPLHF
TRBJ1-6 NA NA TRBV5-4 TGTGCCAGCAGCCAGTACAGGGATAATTCACCCCTCCACTTT CASSQYRDNSPLHF
TRBJ1-1 NA NA TRBV15 TGTGCCACCAGCAGGGCTTACAAGAACACTGAAGCTTTCTTT CATSRAYKNTEAFF
TRBJ2-6 few NA TRBV7-8 TGTGCCAGCAACCCCGGTTCTGGGGCCAACGTCCTGACTTTC CASNPGSGANVLTF
TRBJ2-3 few NA TRBV7-2 TGTGCCAGCAGCTTAAGGGGGAACTTTGATACGCAGTATTTT CASSLRGNFDTQYF
TRBJ1-1 NA NA TRBV18 TGTGCCAGCTCACCACAGGGGATCCCTAGGACTGAAGCTTTCTTT CASSPQGIPRTEAFF